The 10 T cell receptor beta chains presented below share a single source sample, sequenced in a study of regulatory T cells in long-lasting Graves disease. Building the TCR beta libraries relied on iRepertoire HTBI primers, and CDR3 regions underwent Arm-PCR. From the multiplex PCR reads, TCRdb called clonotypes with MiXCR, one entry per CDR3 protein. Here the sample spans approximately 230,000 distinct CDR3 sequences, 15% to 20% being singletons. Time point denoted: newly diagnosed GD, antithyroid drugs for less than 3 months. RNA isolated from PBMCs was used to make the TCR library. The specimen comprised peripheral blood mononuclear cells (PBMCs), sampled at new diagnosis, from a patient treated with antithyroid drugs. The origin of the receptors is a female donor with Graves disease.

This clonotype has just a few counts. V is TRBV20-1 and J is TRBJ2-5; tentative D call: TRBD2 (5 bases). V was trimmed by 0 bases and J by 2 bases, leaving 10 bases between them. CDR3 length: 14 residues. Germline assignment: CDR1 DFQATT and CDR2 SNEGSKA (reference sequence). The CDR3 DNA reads TGCAGTGCTAGAGAGTTAGCGAGGCAAGAGACCCAGTACTTC. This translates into CSARELARQETQYF.

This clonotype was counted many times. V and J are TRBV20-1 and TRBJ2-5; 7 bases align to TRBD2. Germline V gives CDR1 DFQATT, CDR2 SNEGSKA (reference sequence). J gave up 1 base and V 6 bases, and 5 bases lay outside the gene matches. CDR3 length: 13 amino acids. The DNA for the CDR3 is TGCAGTGCGGTACCGGGGGGCCAAGAGACCCAGTACTTC. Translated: CSAVPGGQETQYF.

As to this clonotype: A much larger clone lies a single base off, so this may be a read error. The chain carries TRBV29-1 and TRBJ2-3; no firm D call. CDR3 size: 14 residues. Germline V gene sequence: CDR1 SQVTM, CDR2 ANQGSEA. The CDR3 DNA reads TGCAGCGTTGAAGATGGGGTGGGCACAGATACGCGGTATTTT. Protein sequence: CSVEDGVGTDTRYF.

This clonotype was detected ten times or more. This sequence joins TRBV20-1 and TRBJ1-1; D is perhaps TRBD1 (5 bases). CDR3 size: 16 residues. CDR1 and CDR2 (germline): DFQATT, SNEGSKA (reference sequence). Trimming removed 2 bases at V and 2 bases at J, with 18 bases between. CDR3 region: CSARPSRGERNTEAFF. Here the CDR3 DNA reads TGCAGTGCTAGACCATCTCGGGGGGAGCGAAACACTGAAGCTTTCTTT.

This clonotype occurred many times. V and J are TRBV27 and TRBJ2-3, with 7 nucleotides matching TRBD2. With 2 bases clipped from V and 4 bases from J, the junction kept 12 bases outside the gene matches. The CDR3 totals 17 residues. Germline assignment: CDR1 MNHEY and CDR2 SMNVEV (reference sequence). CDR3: CASSLKPLGAGPDTQYF. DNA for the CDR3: TGTGCCAGCAGTTTAAAACCCCTTGGAGCGGGACCAGATACGCAGTATTTT.

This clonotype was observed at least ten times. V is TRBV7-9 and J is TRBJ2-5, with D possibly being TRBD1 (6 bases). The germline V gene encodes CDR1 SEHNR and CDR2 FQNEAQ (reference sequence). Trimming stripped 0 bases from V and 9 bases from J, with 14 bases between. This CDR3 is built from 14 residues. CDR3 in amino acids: CASSLAPGQAAQYF. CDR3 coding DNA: TGTGCCAGCAGCTTAGCCCCGGGACAAGCGGCCCAGTACTTC.

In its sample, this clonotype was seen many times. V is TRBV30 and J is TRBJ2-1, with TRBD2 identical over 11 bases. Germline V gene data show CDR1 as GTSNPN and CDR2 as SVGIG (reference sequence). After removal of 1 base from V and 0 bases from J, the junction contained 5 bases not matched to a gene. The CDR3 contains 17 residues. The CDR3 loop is CAWSGSSGRGSYNEQFF. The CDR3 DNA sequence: TGTGCCTGGAGTGGGAGTAGCGGGAGGGGCTCCTACAATGAGCAGTTCTTC.

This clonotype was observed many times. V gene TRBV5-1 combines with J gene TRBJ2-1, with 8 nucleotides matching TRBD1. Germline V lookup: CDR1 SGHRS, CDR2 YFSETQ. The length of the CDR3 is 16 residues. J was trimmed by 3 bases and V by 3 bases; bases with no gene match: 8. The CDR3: CASSSAGTGGYNEQFF. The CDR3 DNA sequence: TGCGCCAGCAGCTCCGCTGGAACAGGGGGCTACAATGAGCAGTTCTTC.

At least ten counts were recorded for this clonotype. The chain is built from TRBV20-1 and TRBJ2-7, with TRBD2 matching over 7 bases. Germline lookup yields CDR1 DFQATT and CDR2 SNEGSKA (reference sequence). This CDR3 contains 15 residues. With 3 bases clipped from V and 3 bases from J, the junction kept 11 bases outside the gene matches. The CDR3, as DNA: TGCAGTGCTAGGGGCAGTGGACTAGGATACTACGAGCAGTACTTC. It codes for CSARGSGLGYYEQYF.

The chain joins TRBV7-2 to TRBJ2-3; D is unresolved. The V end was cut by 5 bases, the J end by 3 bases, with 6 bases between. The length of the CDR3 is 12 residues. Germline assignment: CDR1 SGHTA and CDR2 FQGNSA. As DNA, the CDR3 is TGTGCCAGCAGCGCGATTACAGATACGCAGTATTTT. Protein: CASSAITDTQYF.